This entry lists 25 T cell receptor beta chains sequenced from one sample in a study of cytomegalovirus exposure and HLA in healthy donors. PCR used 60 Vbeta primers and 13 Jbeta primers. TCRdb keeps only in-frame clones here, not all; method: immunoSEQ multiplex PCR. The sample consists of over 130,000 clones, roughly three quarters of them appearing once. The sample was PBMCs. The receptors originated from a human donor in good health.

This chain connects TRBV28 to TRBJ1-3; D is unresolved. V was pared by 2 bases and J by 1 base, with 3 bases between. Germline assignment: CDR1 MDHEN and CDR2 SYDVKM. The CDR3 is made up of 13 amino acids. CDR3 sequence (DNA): TGTGCCAGCAGTTTAACTTCTGGAAACACCATATATTTT. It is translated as CASSLTSGNTIYF.

This CDR3 is CSVFSGSESYEQYF. CDR3 DNA: TGCAGCGTTTTTAGCGGGAGCGAATCCTACGAGCAGTACTTC. J is TRBJ2-7 and V is TRBV29-1; 9 bases are shared with TRBD2. Germline V gene data show CDR1 as SQVTM and CDR2 as ANQGSEA. V was clipped by 5 bases and J by 1 base; unmatched bases: 6. There are 14 residues in the CDR3.

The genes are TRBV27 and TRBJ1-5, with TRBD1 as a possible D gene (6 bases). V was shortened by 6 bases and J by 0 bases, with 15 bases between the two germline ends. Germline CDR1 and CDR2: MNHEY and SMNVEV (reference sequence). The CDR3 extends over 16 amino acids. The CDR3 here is CASSPTGGLSNQPQHF. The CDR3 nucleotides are TGTGCCAGCAGCCCGACTGGGGGCCTTAGCAATCAGCCCCAGCATTTT.

As DNA, the CDR3 is TGTGCCAGCGGAAAGACAGGGGCGCCAGGGAACACCGGGGAGCTGTTTTTT. Its protein product is CASGKTGAPGNTGELFF. The chain uses TRBV9 and TRBJ2-2; 8 bases align to TRBD1. The CDR3 length is 17 residues. Germline CDR1 reads SGDLS; CDR2 reads YYNGEE. V was pared by 7 bases and J by 1 base, with 12 bases of the junction left unmatched.

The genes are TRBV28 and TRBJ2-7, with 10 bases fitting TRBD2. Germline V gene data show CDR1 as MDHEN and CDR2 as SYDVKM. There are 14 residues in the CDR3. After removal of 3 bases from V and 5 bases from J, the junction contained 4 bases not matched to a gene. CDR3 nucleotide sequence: TGTGCCAGCAGTTTCAGCGGGAGGGCCGACGAGCAGTACTTC. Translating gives CASSFSGRADEQYF.

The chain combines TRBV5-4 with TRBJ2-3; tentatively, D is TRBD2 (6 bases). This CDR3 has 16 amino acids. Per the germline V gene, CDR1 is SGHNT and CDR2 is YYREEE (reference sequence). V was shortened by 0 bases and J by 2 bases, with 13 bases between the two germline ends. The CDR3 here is CASSLVLGRDTDTQYF. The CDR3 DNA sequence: TGTGCCAGCAGCTTGGTCCTCGGGCGGGACACAGATACGCAGTATTTT.

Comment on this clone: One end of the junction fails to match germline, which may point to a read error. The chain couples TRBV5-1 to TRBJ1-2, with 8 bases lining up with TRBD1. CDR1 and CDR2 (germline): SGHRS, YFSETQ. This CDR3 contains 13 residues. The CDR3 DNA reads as TGCGCCAGCACCCTGACAGGGGCCTATGGCTACCCCTTC. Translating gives CASTLTGAYGYPF.

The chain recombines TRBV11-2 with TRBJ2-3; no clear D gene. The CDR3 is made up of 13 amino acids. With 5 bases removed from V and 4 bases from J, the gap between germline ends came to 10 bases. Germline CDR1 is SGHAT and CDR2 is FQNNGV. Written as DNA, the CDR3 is TGTGCCAGCAGCGGTCGACTGGCAGATACGCAGTATTTT. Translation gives CASSGRLADTQYF. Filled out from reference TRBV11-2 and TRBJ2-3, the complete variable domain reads EAGVAQSPRYKIIEKRQSVAFWCNPISGHATLYWYQQILGQGPKLLIQFQNNGVVDDSQLPKDRFSAERLKGVDSTLKIQPAKLEDSAVYLCASSGRLADTQYFGPGTRLTVL.

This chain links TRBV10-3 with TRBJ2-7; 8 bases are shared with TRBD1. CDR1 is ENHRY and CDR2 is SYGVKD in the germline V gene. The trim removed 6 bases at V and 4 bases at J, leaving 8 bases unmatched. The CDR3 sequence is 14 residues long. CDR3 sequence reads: CAISPDRVFYEQYF. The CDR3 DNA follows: TGTGCCATCAGCCCGGACAGGGTTTTTTACGAGCAGTACTTC.

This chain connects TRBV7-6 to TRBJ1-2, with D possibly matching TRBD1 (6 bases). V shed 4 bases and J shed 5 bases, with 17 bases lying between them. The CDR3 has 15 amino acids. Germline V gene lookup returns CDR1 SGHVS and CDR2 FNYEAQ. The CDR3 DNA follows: TGTGCCAGCAGCTCCTTCGGGGGGGCAAAATATGGCTACACCTTC. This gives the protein CASSSFGGAKYGYTF.

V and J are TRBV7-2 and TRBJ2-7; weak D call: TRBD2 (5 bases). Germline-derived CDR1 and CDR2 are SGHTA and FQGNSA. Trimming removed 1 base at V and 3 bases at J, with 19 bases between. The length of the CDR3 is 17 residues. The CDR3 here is CASSLETGYLINYEQYF. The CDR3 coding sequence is TGTGCCAGCAGCTTAGAGACGGGGTACCTGATAAACTACGAGCAGTACTTC.

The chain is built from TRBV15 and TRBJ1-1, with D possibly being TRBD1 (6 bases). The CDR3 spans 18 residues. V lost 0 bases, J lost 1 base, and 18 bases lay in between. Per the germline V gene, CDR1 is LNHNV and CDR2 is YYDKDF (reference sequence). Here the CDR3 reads CATSRDEDWDITNTEAFF. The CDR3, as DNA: TGTGCCACCAGCAGAGATGAGGATTGGGACATCACGAACACTGAAGCTTTCTTT. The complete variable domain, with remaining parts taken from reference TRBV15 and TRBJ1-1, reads DAMVIQNPRYQVTQFGKPVTLSCSQTLNHNVMYWYQQKSSQAPKLLFHYYDKDFNNEADTPDNFQSRRPNTSFCFLDIRSPGLGDTAMYLCATSRDEDWDITNTEAFFGQGTRLTVV.

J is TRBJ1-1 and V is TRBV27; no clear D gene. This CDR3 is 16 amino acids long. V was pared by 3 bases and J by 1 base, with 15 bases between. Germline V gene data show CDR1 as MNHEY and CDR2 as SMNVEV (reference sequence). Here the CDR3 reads CASSFRTAETNTEAFF. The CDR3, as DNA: TGTGCCAGCAGTTTCCGTACGGCGGAAACGAACACTGAAGCTTTCTTT.

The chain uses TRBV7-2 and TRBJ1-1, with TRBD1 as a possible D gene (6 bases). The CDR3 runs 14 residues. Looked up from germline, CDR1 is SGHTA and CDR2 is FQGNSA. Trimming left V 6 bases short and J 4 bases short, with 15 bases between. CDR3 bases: TGTGCCAGCAGGGGGACGGAAGGGGGCACTGAAGCTTTCTTT. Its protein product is CASRGTEGGTEAFF.

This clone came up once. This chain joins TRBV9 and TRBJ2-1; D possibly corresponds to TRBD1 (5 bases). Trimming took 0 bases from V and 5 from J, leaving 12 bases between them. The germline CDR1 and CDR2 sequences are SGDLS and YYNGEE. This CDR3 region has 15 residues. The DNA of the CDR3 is TGTGCCAGCAGCGTAGAAGCTGGGGCAAACAATGAGCAGTTCTTC. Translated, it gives CASSVEAGANNEQFF.

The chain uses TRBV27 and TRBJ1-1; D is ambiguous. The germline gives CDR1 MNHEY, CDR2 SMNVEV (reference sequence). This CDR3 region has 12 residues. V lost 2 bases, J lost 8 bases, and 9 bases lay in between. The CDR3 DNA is TGTGCCAGCAGTTTAGGAGGGTCCGAAGCTTTCTTT. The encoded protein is CASSLGGSEAFF.

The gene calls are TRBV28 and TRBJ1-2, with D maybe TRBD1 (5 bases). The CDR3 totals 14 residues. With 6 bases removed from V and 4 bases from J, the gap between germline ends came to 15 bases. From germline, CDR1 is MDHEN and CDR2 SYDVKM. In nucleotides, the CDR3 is TGTGCCAGCAGCCGAATCGACAGTTTCTATGGCTACACCTTC. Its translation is CASSRIDSFYGYTF.

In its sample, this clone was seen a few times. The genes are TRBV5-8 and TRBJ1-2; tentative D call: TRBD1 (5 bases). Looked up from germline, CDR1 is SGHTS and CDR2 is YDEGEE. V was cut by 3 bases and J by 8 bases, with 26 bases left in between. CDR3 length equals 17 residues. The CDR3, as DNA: TGTGCCAGCAGCTCTTTAGACAGCCTTATCGTCCAAGGGGGCTACACCTTC. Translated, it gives CASSSLDSLIVQGGYTF.

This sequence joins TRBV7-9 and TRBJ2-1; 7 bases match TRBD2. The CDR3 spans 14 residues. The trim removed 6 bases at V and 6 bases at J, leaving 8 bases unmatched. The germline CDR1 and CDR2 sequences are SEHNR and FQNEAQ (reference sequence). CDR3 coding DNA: TGTGCCAGCAGTGGCGGGAGTCGGCCCAATGAGCAGTTCTTC. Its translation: CASSGGSRPNEQFF.

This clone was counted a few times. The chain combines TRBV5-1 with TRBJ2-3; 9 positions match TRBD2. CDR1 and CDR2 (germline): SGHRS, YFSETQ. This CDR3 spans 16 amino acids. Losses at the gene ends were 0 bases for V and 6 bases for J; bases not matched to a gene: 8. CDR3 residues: CASSLGAGGLGDTQYF. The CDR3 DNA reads TGCGCCAGCAGCTTGGGAGCGGGGGGCCTCGGGGATACGCAGTATTTT.

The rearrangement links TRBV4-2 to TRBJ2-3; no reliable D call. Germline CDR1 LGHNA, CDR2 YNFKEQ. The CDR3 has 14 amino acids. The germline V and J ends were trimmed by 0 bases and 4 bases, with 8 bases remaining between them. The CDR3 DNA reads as TGTGCCAGCAGCCAAGAATGGCCCCCAGATACGCAGTATTTT. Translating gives CASSQEWPPDTQYF.

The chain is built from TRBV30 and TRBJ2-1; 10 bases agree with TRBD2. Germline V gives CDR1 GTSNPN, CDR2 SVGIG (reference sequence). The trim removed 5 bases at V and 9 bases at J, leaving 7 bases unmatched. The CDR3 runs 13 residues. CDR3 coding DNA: TGTGCCTGGTTGAGCGGGGGGGCGGCTGAGCAGTTCTTC. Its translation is CAWLSGGAAEQFF.

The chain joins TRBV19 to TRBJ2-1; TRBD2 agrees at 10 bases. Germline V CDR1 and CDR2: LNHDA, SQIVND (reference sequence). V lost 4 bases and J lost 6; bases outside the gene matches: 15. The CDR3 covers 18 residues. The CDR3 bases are TGTGCCAGTAGTACACACACCGGTGGGCTAGCGGGGGTCAATGAGCAGTTCTTC. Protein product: CASSTHTGGLAGVNEQFF.

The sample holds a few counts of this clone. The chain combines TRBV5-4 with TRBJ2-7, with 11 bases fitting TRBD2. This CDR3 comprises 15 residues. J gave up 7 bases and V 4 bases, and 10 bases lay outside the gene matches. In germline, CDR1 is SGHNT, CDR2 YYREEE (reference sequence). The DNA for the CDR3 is TGTGCCAGCAGCCCGGGACTAGCGGCCATGAGTGAGCAGTACTTC. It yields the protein CASSPGLAAMSEQYF.

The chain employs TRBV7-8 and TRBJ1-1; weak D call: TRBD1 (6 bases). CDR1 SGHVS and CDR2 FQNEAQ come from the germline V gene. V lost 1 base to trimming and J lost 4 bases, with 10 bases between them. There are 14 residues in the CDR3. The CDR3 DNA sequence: TGTGCCAGCAGCTTAGACAGGGATGGCACTGAAGCTTTCTTT. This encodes CASSLDRDGTEAFF.